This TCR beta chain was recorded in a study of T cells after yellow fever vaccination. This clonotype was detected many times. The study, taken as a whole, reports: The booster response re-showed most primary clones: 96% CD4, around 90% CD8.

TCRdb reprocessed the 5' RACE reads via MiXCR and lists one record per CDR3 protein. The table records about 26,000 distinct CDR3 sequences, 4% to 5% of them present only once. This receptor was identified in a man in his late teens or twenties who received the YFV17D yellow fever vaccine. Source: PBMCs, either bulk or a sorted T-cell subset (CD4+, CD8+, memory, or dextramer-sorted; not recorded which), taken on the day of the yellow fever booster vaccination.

CDR3 coding DNA: TGCAGTGCTAGGGGGGGCACTGAAGCTTTCTTT. It is translated as CSARGGTEAFF. This chain uses TRBV20-1 with TRBJ1-1; a possible D gene is TRBD1 (5 bases). The CDR3 has 11 amino acids. Germline V gene data show CDR1 as DFQATT and CDR2 as SNEGSKA (reference sequence). Trimming left V 3 bases short and J 4 bases short, with 6 bases between.